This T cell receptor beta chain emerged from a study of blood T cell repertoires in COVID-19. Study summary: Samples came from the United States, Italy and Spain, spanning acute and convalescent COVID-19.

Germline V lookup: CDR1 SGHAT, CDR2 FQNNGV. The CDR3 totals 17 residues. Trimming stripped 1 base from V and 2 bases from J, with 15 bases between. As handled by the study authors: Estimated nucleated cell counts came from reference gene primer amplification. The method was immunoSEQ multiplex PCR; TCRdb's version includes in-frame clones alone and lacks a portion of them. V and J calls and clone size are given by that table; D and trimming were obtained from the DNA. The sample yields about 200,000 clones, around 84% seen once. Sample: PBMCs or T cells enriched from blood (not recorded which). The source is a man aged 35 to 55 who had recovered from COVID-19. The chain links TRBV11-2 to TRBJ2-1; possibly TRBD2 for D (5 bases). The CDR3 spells CASSLVGGSRTYNEQFF. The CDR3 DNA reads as TGTGCCAGCAGCTTAGTAGGTGGGAGCCGAACCTACAATGAGCAGTTCTTC.